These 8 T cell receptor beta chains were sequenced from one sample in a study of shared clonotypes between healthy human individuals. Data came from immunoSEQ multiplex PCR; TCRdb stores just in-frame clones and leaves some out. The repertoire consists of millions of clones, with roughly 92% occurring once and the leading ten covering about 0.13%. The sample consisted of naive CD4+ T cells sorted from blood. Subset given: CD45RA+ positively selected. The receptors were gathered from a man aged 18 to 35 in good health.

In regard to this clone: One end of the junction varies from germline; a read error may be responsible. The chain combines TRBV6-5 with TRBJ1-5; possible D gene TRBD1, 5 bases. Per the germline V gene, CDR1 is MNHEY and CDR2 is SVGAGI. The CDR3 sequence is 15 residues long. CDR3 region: CAGRKRDVSNQPQHF. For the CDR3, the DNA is TGTGCCGGCAGAAAACGGGACGTTTCCAATCAGCCCCAGCATTTT.

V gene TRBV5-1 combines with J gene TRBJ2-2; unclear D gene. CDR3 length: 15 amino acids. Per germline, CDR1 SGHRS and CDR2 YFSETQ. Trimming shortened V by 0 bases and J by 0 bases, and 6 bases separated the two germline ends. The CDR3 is CASSLGHSNTGELFF. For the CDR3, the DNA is TGCGCCAGCAGCTTGGGACACTCGAACACCGGGGAGCTGTTTTTT.

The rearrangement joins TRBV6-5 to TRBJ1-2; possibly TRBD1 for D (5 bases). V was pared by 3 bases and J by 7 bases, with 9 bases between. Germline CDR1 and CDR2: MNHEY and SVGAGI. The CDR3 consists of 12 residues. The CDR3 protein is CASSYGAGGYTF. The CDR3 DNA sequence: TGTGCCAGCAGTTATGGGGCGGGTGGCTACACCTTC.

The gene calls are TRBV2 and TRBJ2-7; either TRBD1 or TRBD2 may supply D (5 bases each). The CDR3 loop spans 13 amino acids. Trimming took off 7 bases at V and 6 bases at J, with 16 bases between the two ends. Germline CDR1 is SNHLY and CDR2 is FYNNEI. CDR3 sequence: CASTRDAPLEQYF. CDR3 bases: TGTGCCAGCACCCGGGACGCCCCCCTCGAGCAGTACTTC.

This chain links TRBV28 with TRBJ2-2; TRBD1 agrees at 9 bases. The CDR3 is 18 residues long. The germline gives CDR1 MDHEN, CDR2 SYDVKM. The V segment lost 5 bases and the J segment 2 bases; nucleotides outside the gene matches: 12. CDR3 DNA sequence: TGTGCCAGCAGTCTATTGGGACAGGGCGTTTCAAACACCGGGGAGCTGTTTTTT. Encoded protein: CASSLLGQGVSNTGELFF.

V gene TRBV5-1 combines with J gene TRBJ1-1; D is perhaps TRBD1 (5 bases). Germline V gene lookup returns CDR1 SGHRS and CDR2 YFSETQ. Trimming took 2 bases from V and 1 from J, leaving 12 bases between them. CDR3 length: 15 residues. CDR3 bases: TGCGCCAGCAGCTTTTCAGGGTGGGGGAACACTGAAGCTTTCTTT. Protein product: CASSFSGWGNTEAFF.

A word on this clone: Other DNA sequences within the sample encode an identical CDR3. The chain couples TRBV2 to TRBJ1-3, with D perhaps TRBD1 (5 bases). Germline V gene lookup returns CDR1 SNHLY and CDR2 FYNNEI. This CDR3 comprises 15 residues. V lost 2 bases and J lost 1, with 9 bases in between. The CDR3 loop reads CASSEQGSSGNTIYF. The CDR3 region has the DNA TGTGCCAGCAGTGAACAGGGTTCGTCTGGAAACACCATATATTTT. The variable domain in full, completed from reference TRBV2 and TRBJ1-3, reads EPEVTQTPSHQVTQMGQEVILRCVPISNHLYFYWYRQILGQKVEFLVSFYNNEISEKSEIFDDQFSVERPDGSNFTLKIRSTKLEDSAMYFCASSEQGSSGNTIYFGEGSWLTVV.

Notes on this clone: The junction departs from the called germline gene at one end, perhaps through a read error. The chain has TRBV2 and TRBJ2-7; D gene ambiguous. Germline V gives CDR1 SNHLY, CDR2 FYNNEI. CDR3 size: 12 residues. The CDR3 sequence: CASREVVYEQYF. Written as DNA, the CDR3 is TGTGCCAGCAGGGAAGTAGTATACGAGCAGTACTTC. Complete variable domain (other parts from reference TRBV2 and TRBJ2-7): EPEVTQTPSHQVTQMGQEVILRCVPISNHLYFYWYRQILGQKVEFLVSFYNNEISEKSEIFDDQFSVERPDGSNFTLKIRSTKLEDSAMYFCASREVVYEQYFGPGTRLTVT.